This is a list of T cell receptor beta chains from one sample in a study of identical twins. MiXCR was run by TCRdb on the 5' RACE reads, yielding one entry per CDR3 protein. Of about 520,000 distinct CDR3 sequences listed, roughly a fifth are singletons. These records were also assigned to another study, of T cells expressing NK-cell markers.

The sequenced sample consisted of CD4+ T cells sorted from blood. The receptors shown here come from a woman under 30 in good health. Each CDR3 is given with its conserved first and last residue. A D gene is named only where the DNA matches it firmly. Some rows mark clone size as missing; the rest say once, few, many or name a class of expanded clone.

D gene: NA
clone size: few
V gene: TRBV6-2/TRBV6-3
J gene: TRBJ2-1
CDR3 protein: CASSSQWVFQFF
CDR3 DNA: TGTGCCAGCAGTTCACAGTGGGTATTTCAGTTCTTC

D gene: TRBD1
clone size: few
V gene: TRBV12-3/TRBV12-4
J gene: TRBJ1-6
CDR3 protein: CASRPDRGMHNSPLHF
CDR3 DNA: TGTGCCAGCAGACCGGACAGGGGCATGCATAATTCACCCCTCCACTTT

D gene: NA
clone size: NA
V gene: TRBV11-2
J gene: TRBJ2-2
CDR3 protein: CASGAGGPYTGELFF
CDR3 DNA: TGTGCCAGCGGGGCCGGGGGGCCGTACACCGGGGAGCTGTTTTTT

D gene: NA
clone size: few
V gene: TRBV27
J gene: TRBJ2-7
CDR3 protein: CASSPRPGPGSEQYF
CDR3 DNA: TGTGCCAGCAGTCCCCGCCCGGGGCCGGGAAGCGAGCAGTACTTC

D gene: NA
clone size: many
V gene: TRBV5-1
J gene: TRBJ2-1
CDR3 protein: CASSWDLREQFF
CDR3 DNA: TGCGCCAGCAGCTGGGACCTCAGGGAGCAGTTCTTC

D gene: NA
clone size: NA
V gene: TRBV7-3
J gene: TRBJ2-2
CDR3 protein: CASSFHSQGGELFF
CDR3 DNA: TGTGCCAGCAGCTTTCACAGCCAAGGCGGGGAGCTGTTTTTT

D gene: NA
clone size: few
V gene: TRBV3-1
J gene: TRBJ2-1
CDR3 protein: CASGSGSKTYNEQFF
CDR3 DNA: TGTGCCAGCGGATCAGGTTCCAAAACCTACAATGAGCAGTTCTTC

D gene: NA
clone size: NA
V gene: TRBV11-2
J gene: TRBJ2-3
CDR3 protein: CASRSPGSTDTQYF
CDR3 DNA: TGTGCCAGCCGAAGCCCCGGCAGCACAGATACGCAGTATTTT

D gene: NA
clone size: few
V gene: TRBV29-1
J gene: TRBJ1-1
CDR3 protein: CSAPQGNTEAFF
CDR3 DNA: TGCAGCGCTCCACAGGGAAACACTGAAGCTTTCTTT

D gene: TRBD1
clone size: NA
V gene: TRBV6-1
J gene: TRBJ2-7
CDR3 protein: CASSPPRTGGTGEQYF
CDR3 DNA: TGTGCCAGCAGCCCACCCCGGACAGGGGGTACGGGCGAGCAGTACTTC

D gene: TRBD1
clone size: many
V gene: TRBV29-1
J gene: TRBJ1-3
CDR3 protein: CSARQGMGNTIYF
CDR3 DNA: TGCAGCGCCCGACAGGGGATGGGTAACACCATATATTTT

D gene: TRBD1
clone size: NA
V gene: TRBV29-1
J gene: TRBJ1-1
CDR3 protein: CSAVRDRGTEAFF
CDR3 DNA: TGCAGCGCAGTCAGGGACAGGGGCACTGAAGCTTTCTTT

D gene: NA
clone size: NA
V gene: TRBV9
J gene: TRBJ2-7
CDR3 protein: CASSVPGVDNEQYF
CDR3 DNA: TGTGCCAGCAGCGTTCCTGGAGTGGACAACGAGCAGTACTTC

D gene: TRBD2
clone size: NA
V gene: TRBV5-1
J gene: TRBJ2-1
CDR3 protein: CASSPSGRQSYNEQFF
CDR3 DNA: TGCGCCAGCAGCCCAAGCGGGAGGCAGTCCTACAATGAGCAGTTCTTC

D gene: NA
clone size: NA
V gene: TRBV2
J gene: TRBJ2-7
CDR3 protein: CASSRDRMVSYEQYF
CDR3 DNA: TGTGCCAGCAGTCGGGACCGCATGGTTTCTTACGAGCAGTACTTC

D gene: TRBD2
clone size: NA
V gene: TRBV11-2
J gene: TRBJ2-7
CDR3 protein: CASSNSGGLSYEQYF
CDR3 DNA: TGTGCCAGCAGCAATAGCGGGGGCCTCTCCTACGAGCAGTACTTC

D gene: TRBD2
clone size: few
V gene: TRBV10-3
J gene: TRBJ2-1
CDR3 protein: CAIKASSGGALENEQFF
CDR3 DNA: TGTGCCATCAAAGCGTCTAGCGGGGGGGCTTTGGAAAATGAGCAGTTCTTC

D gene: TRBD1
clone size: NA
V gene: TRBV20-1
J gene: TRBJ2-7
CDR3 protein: CSAEDRAGAEQYF
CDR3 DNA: TGCAGTGCTGAAGACAGGGCCGGAGCCGAGCAGTACTTC

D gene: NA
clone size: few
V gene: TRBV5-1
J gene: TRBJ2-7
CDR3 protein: CASSMVGIGGDEQYF
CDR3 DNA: TGCGCCAGCAGCATGGTGGGTATCGGGGGCGACGAGCAGTACTTC

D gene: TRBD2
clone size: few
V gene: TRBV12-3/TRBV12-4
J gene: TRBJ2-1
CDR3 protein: CASSFERETNEQFF
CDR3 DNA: TGTGCCAGCAGTTTCGAGCGGGAGACGAATGAGCAGTTCTTC

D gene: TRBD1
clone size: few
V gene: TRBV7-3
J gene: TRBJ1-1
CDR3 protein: CASSSGGQMNTEAFF
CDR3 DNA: TGTGCCAGCAGCTCGGGGGGACAGATGAACACTGAAGCTTTCTTT

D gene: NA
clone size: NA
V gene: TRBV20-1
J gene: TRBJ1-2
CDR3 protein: CSASRRVAYTF
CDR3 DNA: TGCAGTGCTAGTCGGAGAGTCGCCTACACCTTC

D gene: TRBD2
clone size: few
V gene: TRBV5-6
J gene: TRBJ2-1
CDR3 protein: CASSLTSGSFNEQFF
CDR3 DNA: TGTGCCAGCAGCCTCACTAGCGGGAGTTTCAATGAGCAGTTCTTC

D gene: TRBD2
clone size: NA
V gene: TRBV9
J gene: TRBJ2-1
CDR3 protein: CASSVSAGGNEQFF
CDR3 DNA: TGTGCCAGCAGCGTCTCAGCGGGAGGCAATGAGCAGTTCTTC

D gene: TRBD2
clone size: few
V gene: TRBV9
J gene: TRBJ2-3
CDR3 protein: CASSGTSGGGTDTQYF
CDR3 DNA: TGTGCCAGCAGCGGGACTAGCGGGGGGGGCACAGATACGCAGTATTTT

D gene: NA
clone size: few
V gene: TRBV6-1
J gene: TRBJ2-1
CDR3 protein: CASTNKGLGGNEQFF
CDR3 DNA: TGTGCCAGCACCAACAAGGGGTTGGGTGGCAATGAGCAGTTCTTC

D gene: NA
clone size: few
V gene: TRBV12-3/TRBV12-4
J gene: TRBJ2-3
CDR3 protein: CATGWALADTQYF
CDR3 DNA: TGTGCCACCGGATGGGCACTAGCAGATACGCAGTATTTT

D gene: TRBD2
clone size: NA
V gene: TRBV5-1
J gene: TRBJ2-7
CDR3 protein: CASRPLAGFSYEQYF
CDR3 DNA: TGCGCCAGTCGGCCGCTAGCGGGGTTCTCCTACGAGCAGTACTTC

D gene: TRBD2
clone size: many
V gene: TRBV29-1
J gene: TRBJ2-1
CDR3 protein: CSVGTSTYEQFF
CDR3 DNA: TGCAGTGTAGGGACTAGTACCTATGAGCAGTTCTTC

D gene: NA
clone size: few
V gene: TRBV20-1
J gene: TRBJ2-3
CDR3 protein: CSAISADTQYF
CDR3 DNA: TGCAGTGCTATCTCGGCAGATACGCAGTATTTT

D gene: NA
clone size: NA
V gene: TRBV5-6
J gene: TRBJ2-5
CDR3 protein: CASSGGPLKETQYF
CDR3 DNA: TGTGCCAGCAGCGGGGGTCCCCTCAAAGAGACCCAGTACTTC

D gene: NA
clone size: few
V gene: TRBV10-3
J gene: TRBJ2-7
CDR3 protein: CAITVGPTYEQYF
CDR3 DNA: TGTGCCATCACGGTTGGGCCCACCTACGAGCAGTACTTC

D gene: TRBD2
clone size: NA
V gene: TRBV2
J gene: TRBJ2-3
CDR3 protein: CASSERGSASGSKDTQYF
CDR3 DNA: TGTGCCAGCAGTGAAAGAGGTTCGGCTAGCGGGAGTAAAGATACGCAGTATTTT

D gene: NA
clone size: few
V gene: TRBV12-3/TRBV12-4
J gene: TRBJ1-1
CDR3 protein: CASSLRNSMNTEAFF
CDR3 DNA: TGTGCCAGCAGCCTCCGGAATAGCATGAACACTGAAGCTTTCTTT

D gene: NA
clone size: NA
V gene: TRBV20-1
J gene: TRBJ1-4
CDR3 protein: CSARDAQTLKLFF
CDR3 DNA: TGCAGTGCTAGAGATGCCCAGACACTAAAACTGTTTTTT

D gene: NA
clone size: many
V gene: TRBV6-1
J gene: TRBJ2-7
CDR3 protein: CASSRQGSSYEQYF
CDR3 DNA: TGTGCCAGCAGTCGGCAGGGGAGCTCCTACGAGCAGTACTTC

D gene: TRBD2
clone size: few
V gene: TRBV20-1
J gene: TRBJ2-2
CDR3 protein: CSARGASGANTGELFF
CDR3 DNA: TGCAGTGCTAGGGGGGCTAGCGGGGCGAACACCGGGGAGCTGTTTTTT

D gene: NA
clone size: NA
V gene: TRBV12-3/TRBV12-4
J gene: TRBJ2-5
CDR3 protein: CASTSGREAETQYF
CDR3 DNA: TGTGCCAGCACTTCCGGTAGGGAGGCAGAGACCCAGTACTTC

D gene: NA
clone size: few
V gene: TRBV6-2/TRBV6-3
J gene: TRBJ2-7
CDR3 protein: CASSYQLRDTSYEQYF
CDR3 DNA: TGTGCCAGCAGTTACCAACTTAGGGACACCTCCTACGAGCAGTACTTC

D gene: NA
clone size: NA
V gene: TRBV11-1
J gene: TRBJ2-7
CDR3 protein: CASSSFGGNEQYF
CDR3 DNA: TGTGCCAGCAGCTCCTTTGGTGGGAACGAGCAGTACTTC

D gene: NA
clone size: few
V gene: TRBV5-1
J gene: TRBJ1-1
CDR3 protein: CASSTRGDTEAFF
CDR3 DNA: TGCGCCAGCAGCACGAGGGGCGACACTGAAGCTTTCTTT

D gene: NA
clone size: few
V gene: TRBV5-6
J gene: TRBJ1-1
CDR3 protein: CASSLGGRTQAEAFF
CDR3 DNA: TGTGCCAGCAGCTTGGGAGGGAGGACGCAGGCTGAAGCTTTCTTT

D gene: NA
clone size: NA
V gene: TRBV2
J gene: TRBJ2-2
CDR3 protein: CASKVGGANTGELFF
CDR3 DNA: TGTGCCAGCAAAGTAGGAGGGGCTAACACCGGGGAGCTGTTTTTT

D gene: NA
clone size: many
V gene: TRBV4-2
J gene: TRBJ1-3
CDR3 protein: CASSQVQGSGNTIYF
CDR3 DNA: TGTGCCAGCAGCCAAGTGCAGGGCTCTGGAAACACCATATATTTT